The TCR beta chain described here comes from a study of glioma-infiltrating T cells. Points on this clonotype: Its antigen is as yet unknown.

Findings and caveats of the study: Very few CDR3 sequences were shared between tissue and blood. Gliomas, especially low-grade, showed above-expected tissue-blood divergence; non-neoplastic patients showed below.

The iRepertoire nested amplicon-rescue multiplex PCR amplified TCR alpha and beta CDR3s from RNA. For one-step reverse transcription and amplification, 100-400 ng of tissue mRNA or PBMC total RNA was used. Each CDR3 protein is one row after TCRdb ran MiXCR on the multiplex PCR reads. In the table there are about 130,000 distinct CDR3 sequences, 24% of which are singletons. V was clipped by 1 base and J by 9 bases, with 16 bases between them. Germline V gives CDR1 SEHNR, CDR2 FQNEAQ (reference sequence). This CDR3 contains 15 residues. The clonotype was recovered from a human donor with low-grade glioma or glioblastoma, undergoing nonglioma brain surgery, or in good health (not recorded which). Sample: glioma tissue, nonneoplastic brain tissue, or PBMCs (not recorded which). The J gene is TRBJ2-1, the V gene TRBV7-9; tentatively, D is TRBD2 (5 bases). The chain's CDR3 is CASSLEFASSSEQFF. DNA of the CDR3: TGTGCCAGCAGCTTAGAATTTGCTAGCTCCAGTGAGCAGTTCTTC.